This T cell receptor beta chain was profiled in a study of a mutant IDH1 vaccine in newly diagnosed glioma. Study context: Once 4-6 weeks had passed after radiotherapy alone, vaccination started, or it started with temozolomide cycles. Sex distribution of treated patients was about 62% male and 37.5% female; mean age was around 40 years. Radiotherapy, temozolomide, or both had been given previously, and both were given to most.

Sequencing used immunoSEQ multiplex PCR; TCRdb keeps in-frame clones, though not all of them. The table includes roughly 30,000 clones, approximately 88% detected once. Documented time point: week 5, during vaccination. In the vaccine, a single dose held 300 ug of the mutant IDH1 20-mer peptide, along with topical imiquimod. The J segment lost 3 bases and the V segment lost 3 bases, leaving 8 bases of the junction unmatched. From germline, CDR1 is MGHRA and CDR2 YSYEKL. The CDR3 length is 16 residues. To note about this clone: The antigen remains undetermined.

V is TRBV4-1 and J is TRBJ2-7; 10 bases map to TRBD2. Source: PBMCs, taken from a glioma patient whose treatment included an IDH1 peptide vaccine. This sequence originates from a man younger than 35 with glioma. The CDR3 DNA is TGCGCCAGCAGCCAGGCGTTAGCGGGAGGAGTCTACGAGCAGTACTTC. Protein: CASSQALAGGVYEQYF.